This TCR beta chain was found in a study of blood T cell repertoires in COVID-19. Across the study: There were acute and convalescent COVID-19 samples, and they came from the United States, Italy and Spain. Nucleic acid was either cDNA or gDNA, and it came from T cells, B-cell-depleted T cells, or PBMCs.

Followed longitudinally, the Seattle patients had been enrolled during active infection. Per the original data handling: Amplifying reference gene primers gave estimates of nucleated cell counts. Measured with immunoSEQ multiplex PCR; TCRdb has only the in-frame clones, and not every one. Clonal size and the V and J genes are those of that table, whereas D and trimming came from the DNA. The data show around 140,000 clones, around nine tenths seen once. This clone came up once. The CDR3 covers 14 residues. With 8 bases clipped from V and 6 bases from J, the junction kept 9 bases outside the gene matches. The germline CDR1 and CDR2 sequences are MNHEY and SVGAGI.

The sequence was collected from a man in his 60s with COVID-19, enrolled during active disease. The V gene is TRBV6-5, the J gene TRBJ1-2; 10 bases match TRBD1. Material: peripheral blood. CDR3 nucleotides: TGTGCCAGCGGGGGACAGGGGATAAACGATGGCTACACCTTC. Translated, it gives CASGGQGINDGYTF.